These T cell receptor beta chains were read from a single sample in a study of shared clonotypes between healthy human individuals. Data came from immunoSEQ multiplex PCR; TCRdb stores just in-frame clones and leaves some out. The sample has millions of clones, about 92% seen once; the top ten hold around 0.14%. The sequenced material came from naive CD4+ T cells sorted from blood. These receptors originate from a man aged 18 to 29 in good health. Both conserved end residues are part of each CDR3.

v_call | cdr3_aa
TRBV5-1 | CASSLETALNEKLFF
TRBV18 | CASSRPPTNEKLFF
TRBV5-4 | CASSLGYRDEQYF
TRBV7-2 | CASSTRLAGVETQYF
TRBV5-1 | CASSPGAVSEAFF
TRBV27 | CASSSGGLATPQETQYF
TRBV7-3 | CASSLSPAETQYF
TRBV2 | CASSGDGKAYEQYF
TRBV11-2 | CASSPGPADRRNSPLHF
TRBV19 | CASSMPGQGTYEQYF
TRBV5-1 | CASSLLPLAANTGELFF
TRBV28 | CASSLGNTNNEQFF
TRBV20-1 | CSASGRYEQYF
TRBV7-8 | CASSHVLGGRETQYF
TRBV27 | CASGPNWGNEQFF
TRBV10-3 | CAISESMGLWLGNQPQHF
TRBV2 | CASSSNGLAGGSGEQYF